The T cell receptor (beta chain) under discussion was sequenced for a study of OX40 agonist ivuxolimab in advanced cancers. About the investigation overall: Ivuxolimab was an agonistic, fully human IgG2 monoclonal antibody directed against OX40 (CD134), a costimulatory receptor. Intravenous ivuxolimab was administered to patients every 2 weeks at six dose levels: 0.01, 0.1, 0.3, 1.5, 3 and 10 mg/kg. Peripheral TCRbeta sequencing was intended to test whether TCR sequence diversity was altered and clonal T-cell expansion was caused by ivuxolimab. The dose-escalation cohort was approximately 83% male with a mean age of roughly 60 years, ranging from roughly 23 to 90. Partial responses occurred in three dose-escalation patients: two with cutaneous melanoma and one with hepatocellular carcinoma. The monotherapy dose-escalation portion (N ≈ 50 patients) of the phase I ivuxolimab trial is reported in the paper. Patients were allowed to have had prior anti-PD-1, anti-PD-L1 or anti-CTLA-4 therapy, and around two fifths of the dose-escalation patients had been treated with checkpoint inhibitors. Among the approximately 50 dose-escalation patients, about 19 had hepatocellular carcinoma, 15 or so melanoma, 9 renal cell carcinoma and 9 head and neck cancer. Results and caveats for the whole study, not just this receptor: Antigen specificity was not determined for the clonally expanded peripheral T cells. In the 0.1-3.0 mg/kg groups, partial responders had among the lowest normalized peripheral clonal expansion, particularly in CD8+ T cells. Low levels of normalized T-cell clonal expansion were also seen in some patients who did not respond. On average, CD8+ T cells showed more expanded clones than CD4+ T cells after ivuxolimab. At doses of 0.1 to 3.0 mg/kg, clonal expansion of both CD4+ and CD8+ T cells in blood was seen between baseline and week 6.

To sequence the TCRbeta CDR3 region, genomic DNA was isolated from the sorted cells. The immunoSEQ Assay was used for sequencing of TCRbeta CDR3 regions. The table comes from immuneACCESS by way of TCRdb, which keeps in-frame sequences with V and J called. Part of the clones is missing from these tables; in studies checked, under half for an unresolved V gene and the rest for unknown reasons. This sample has under 90,000 clones in its table, and 80% to 95% of those were observed once. Clones ranked in the top ten supply around 1.9% of the sample. This clone appeared a few times. This clone's antigen is unknown. No much larger clonotype is one base removed from it; base qualities were not supplied. The trial excluded patients who had a history of autoimmune disease or who were on systemic immunosuppression. Peripheral blood for TCR sequencing was collected from all dose cohorts at baseline, on cycle 4 day 1, and on cycle 7 day 1. Samples came from an open-label, multicenter, first-in-human phase I dose-escalation trial of ivuxolimab. Adults with locally advanced or metastatic melanoma, renal cell, hepatocellular, or head and neck squamous cell carcinoma were enrolled in the trial. Before TCR sequencing, CD4+ and CD8+ T cells were separately sorted from peripheral blood.

The germline V gene (reference sequence) yields SEHNR for CDR1 and FQNEAQ for CDR2. The CDR3 numbers 12 residues from cysteine through phenylalanine. The entry retains the CDR3 DNA only, 36 bases that are in frame from base 1. The germline ends are 7 bases apart after V is trimmed by 5 bases and J by 3 bases. The rearranged segments are TRBV7-9 and TRBJ1-1, with the D segment identity uncertain. The clonotype comes from an adult with an advanced solid tumor such as melanoma, head and neck, liver or kidney cancer. Sequenced material: CD4+ or CD8+ T cells sorted from blood, taken in a trial of the OX40 agonist ivuxolimab. This receptor has the CDR3 CASSPVDTEAFF. The base sequence is TGTGCCAGCAGCCCGGTAGACACTGAAGCTTTCTTT.